The rows below give T cell receptor beta chains drawn from one sample of a study of blood T cell repertoires in COVID-19. Measured with immunoSEQ multiplex PCR; TCRdb has only the in-frame clones, and not every one. The sample carries around 230,000 clones, approximately 88% recorded once. The sequenced sample was peripheral blood. All receptors come from a man aged 35 to 55 with acute or convalescent COVID-19. Each CDR3 is given with its conserved first and last residue. The D gene is left open where the match is weak. Only part of the rows carry a size: once, few, many, or a class if the clone is expanded.

size	V	D	J	DNA	CDR3
NA	TRBV20-1	NA	TRBJ2-5	TGCAGTGCTAGTAGCGGGACAGGGTCCCGAGAGACCCAGTACTTC	CSASSGTGSRETQYF
NA	TRBV5-1	TRBD1	TRBJ1-1	TGCGCCAGCAGCTCGTCAGGGGGCGTAAACACTGAAGCTTTCTTT	CASSSSGGVNTEAFF
NA	TRBV11-2	NA	TRBJ2-1	TGTGCCAGCAGCTTTACGGGAAACTACAATGAGCAGTTCTTC	CASSFTGNYNEQFF
NA	TRBV6-5	NA	TRBJ2-1	TGTGCCAGCAGTTCCTTTAGTAATGAGCAGTTCTTC	CASSSFSNEQFF
NA	TRBV7-9	TRBD1	TRBJ2-6	TGTGCCAGCAGCCCCCGACAGGGGAGCTCTGGGGCCAACGTCCTGACTTTC	CASSPRQGSSGANVLTF
NA	TRBV29-1	NA	TRBJ2-3	TGCAGCGTTGAAGATCCACAGGGAGCCGACCTCACAGATACGCAGTATTTT	CSVEDPQGADLTDTQYF
NA	TRBV11-2	TRBD2	TRBJ2-7	TGTGCCAGCAGCATTGGACTAGCGGCCTACTACGAGCAGTACTTC	CASSIGLAAYYEQYF
few	TRBV29-1	TRBD1	TRBJ1-2	TGCAGCGTTGGTCTCGGGACAGGGGCCAACTATGGCTACACCTTC	CSVGLGTGANYGYTF
NA	TRBV10-3	NA	TRBJ1-1	TGTGCCATCAGTTCACCGGGAAACACTGAAGCTTTCTTT	CAISSPGNTEAFF
once	TRBV19	TRBD2	TRBJ2-1	TGTGCCAGTAGTGGTCGAATCGGGCGGGAGAGCGATGAGCAGTTCTTC	CASSGRIGRESDEQFF
NA	TRBV6-5	NA	TRBJ1-2	TGTGCCAGCAGTAAGGCGGGGGGCACTGGGGGCTACACCTTC	CASSKAGGTGGYTF
NA	TRBV7-9	NA	TRBJ1-4	TGTGCCAGCAGCTTCCGAGGGTCTAATGAAAAACTGTTTTTT	CASSFRGSNEKLFF
once	TRBV2	TRBD1	TRBJ2-1	TGTGCCAGCACAAGGACAGGGGTTTTAAATGAGCAGTTCTTC	CASTRTGVLNEQFF
NA	TRBV18	TRBD2	TRBJ2-1	TGTGCCAGCTCGTCAAAGACTAGCGGGAGAGTCAATGAGCAGTTCTTC	CASSSKTSGRVNEQFF
NA	TRBV30	TRBD1	TRBJ1-2	TGTGCCTGGAGAAAAACCGGGACAGGGGGAGGCTACACCTTC	CAWRKTGTGGGYTF
NA	TRBV5-1	NA	TRBJ1-1	TGCGCCAGCATGCTAGACCCCATGGGCACTGAAGCTTTCTTT	CASMLDPMGTEAFF
NA	TRBV10-2	NA	TRBJ2-1	TGCGCCAGCCTTGGGGTGGCTAGCCGCCACAATGAGCAGTTCTTC	CASLGVASRHNEQFF